The clone carrying this T cell receptor (beta chain) has a count of ten or more. As yet, its antigen is unknown. This record comes from a study of T cells in Graves' hyperthyroidism and ophthalmopathy. Template material for amplifying TCR beta CDR3 regions consisted of RNA transcripts. A first-round RT-PCR of the TCR CDR3 used the HTBI primer set. TCRdb recomputed calls from the multiplex PCR reads with MiXCR, one row per CDR3 protein. The data contain approximately 400,000 distinct CDR3 sequences, 15% to 18% of them singletons. Orbital computed tomography, thyroid ultrasound, serum thyroxine and TRAb, and clinical symptoms together informed the diagnoses. Study results and limitations: Within blood appeared most thyroid clonotypes that had expanded above 0.001.

This CDR3 spans 15 amino acids. The trim removed 6 bases at V and 5 bases at J, leaving 11 bases unmatched. This clonotype was obtained from a woman aged 18-29 years with Graves' hyperthyroidism. The chain combines TRBV12-3 or TRBV12-4 with TRBJ2-5; 8 bases agree with TRBD2. The sequenced sample consisted of blood. CDR3 coding DNA: TGTGCCAGCAGCCCAGGTGGGACTAGAGGGGAGACCCAGTACTTC. Protein: CASSPGGTRGETQYF.